The 20 T cell receptor beta chains below come from one sample, sequenced in a study of blood T cell repertoires in COVID-19. The protocol was immunoSEQ multiplex PCR, while the TCRdb copy is restricted to in-frame clones and leaves out a portion. This table has over 95,000 clones, approximately 80% appearing once. Sequenced input: peripheral blood. The receptors here all came from a woman aged 40 to 50 with acute or convalescent COVID-19.

This clone has a handful of counts. The rearrangement uses TRBV10-2 and TRBJ2-1; 10 nucleotides align to TRBD2. Germline lookup yields CDR1 WSHSY and CDR2 SAAADI. The CDR3 is made up of 15 amino acids. Trimming cost V 4 bases and J 9 bases; bases outside gene matches: 9. The CDR3 DNA reads TGCGCCAGCAGTGCAACTAGCGGGGAGTACGGTGAGCAGTTCTTC. Protein sequence: CASSATSGEYGEQFF.

The J gene is TRBJ1-2, the V gene TRBV7-2; 9 bases align to TRBD1. V trimming: 5 bases; J trimming: 4 bases; junction bases outside the gene matches: 14. CDR3 length equals 17 residues. Germline lookup yields CDR1 SGHTA and CDR2 FQGNSA. The CDR3 DNA sequence: TGTGCCAGCAGCATACGTCCCGGACAGGGGTTACCCTATGGCTACACCTTC. Its protein is CASSIRPGQGLPYGYTF. The whole variable domain, remainder taken from reference TRBV7-2 and TRBJ1-2, is GAGVSQSPSNKVTEKGKDVELRCDPISGHTALYWYRQSLGQGLEFLIYFQGNSAPDKSGLPSDRFSAERTGGSVSTLTIQRTQQEDSAVYLCASSIRPGQGLPYGYTFGSGTRLTVV.

This clone was seen only a few times. CDR3 in amino acids: CASSPVGQGGTGELFF. CDR3 DNA: TGTGCCAGCTCACCCGTAGGACAGGGCGGCACCGGGGAGCTGTTTTTT. The chain uses TRBV18 and TRBJ2-2; 8 nucleotides align to TRBD1. The length of the CDR3 is 16 residues. V lost 3 bases to trimming and J lost 4 bases; unmatched junction nucleotides: 7. Germline V gene lookup returns CDR1 KGHSH and CDR2 LQKENI.

This clone has only a few counts. The rearrangement uses TRBV7-2 and TRBJ1-2; weak D call: TRBD1 (5 bases). Trimming left V 3 bases short and J 7 bases short, with 9 bases between. The germline gives CDR1 SGHTA, CDR2 FQGNSA. There are 12 residues in the CDR3. This chain's CDR3 is CASSFRDFGYTF. The CDR3 bases are TGTGCCAGCAGCTTCAGGGATTTTGGCTACACCTTC.

For the CDR3, the DNA is TGTGCCACGGGGAACTCCCAGGAGACCCAGTACTTC. Protein product: CATGNSQETQYF. J is TRBJ2-5 and V is TRBV10-3; a possible D gene is TRBD2 (5 bases). Germline-derived CDR1 and CDR2 are ENHRY and SYGVKD. Deletions cut 10 bases from V and 5 bases from J, with 14 bases between. CDR3 size: 12 residues.

This chain connects TRBV5-1 to TRBJ1-1; 7 nucleotides agree with TRBD1. The V and J ends lost 3 bases and 2 bases, in that order; junction bases with no gene match: 4. Per germline, CDR1 SGHRS and CDR2 YFSETQ. The CDR3 sequence is 14 residues long. The CDR3 sequence: CASSSTGENTEAFF. CDR3 nucleotide sequence: TGCGCCAGCAGCTCAACAGGGGAAAACACTGAAGCTTTCTTT.

V gene TRBV18 combines with J gene TRBJ2-1; 9 bases are shared with TRBD1. The CDR3 has 14 amino acids. In germline, CDR1 is KGHSH, CDR2 LQKENI. Trimming took 6 bases from V and 4 from J; bases not matched to a gene: 4. As DNA, the CDR3 is TGTGCCAGCTCCTCGGGACAGGGTTACAATGAGCAGTTCTTC. It yields the protein CASSSGQGYNEQFF.

Here the CDR3 reads CASSLLRETEAFF. For the CDR3, the DNA is TGCGCCAGCAGCTTGTTGCGGGAAACTGAAGCTTTCTTT. This sequence joins TRBV5-1 and TRBJ1-1; D not certain. Trimming removed 1 base from V and 5 bases from J, with 9 bases in between. CDR1 is SGHRS and CDR2 is YFSETQ in the germline V gene. CDR3 length: 13 amino acids.

The rearrangement uses TRBV9 and TRBJ1-5; D not resolved. CDR1 is SGDLS and CDR2 is YYNGEE in the germline V gene. With 4 bases removed from V and 5 bases from J, the gap between germline ends came to 16 bases. The CDR3 loop spans 15 amino acids. CDR3 residues: CASSSPRGIDQPQHF. In nucleotides, the CDR3 is TGTGCCAGCAGCTCCCCGAGAGGGATCGATCAGCCCCAGCATTTT.

The genes are TRBV9 and TRBJ1-1; D is uncertain. Trimming pared 3 bases from V and 8 bases from J, leaving 14 bases between. The CDR3 has 13 amino acids. Looked up from germline, CDR1 is SGDLS and CDR2 is YYNGEE. The CDR3 region is CASSASSFREAFF. The CDR3 region has the DNA TGTGCCAGCAGCGCCTCCTCCTTCCGGGAAGCTTTCTTT.

This sequence joins TRBV6-1 and TRBJ1-2, with TRBD1 matching over 8 bases. The length of the CDR3 is 15 residues. V trimming: 3 bases; J trimming: 8 bases; junction bases outside the gene matches: 11. CDR1 is MNHNS, CDR2 SASEGT, per germline. The CDR3 DNA reads TGTGCCAGCAGTGAGCGTCTGACAGGGGCAAGAGGCTACACCTTC. As protein: CASSERLTGARGYTF.

This CDR3 is CASSRTDSLVYGYTF. The CDR3 DNA reads TGTGCCAGCAGCCGAACGGACAGTCTGGTCTATGGCTACACCTTC. The chain recombines TRBV3-1 (or the pseudogene TRBV3-2) with TRBJ1-2, with D possibly TRBD1 on 6 matching bases. Trimming cost V 4 bases and J 4 bases, with 16 bases left between them. The CDR3 spans 15 residues. Germline V gives CDR1 LGHDT, CDR2 YNNKEL (reference sequence).

This clone was detected only a few times. The rearrangement joins TRBV12-3 or TRBV12-4 to TRBJ1-1; 8 positions agree with TRBD1. The trim removed 6 bases at V and 3 bases at J, leaving 3 bases unmatched. The CDR3 length is 13 residues. The CDR3 sequence is CASSLGQDTEAFF. The CDR3 region has the DNA TGTGCCAGCAGCTTGGGACAGGACACTGAAGCTTTCTTT.

The chain uses TRBV19 and TRBJ1-1; D is uncertain. The CDR3 covers 13 residues. Trimming stripped 4 bases from V and 0 bases from J, with 6 bases between. Per germline, CDR1 LNHDA and CDR2 SQIVND (reference sequence). The CDR3 here is CASSRSLNTEAFF. CDR3 in DNA: TGTGCCAGTAGTAGGAGTTTGAACACTGAAGCTTTCTTT.

Of note for this clone: The sample has other DNA sequences that encode this CDR3 too. J is TRBJ1-6 and V is TRBV30; the D gene is possibly TRBD1 (6 bases). The CDR3 spans 15 residues. Germline V gene sequence: CDR1 GTSNPN, CDR2 SVGIG (reference sequence). V shed 4 bases and J shed 0 bases, with 10 bases lying between them. As DNA, the CDR3 is TGTGCCTGGAATACAGGGAGCTCCTATAATTCACCCCTCCACTTT. Its protein is CAWNTGSSYNSPLHF.

The rearrangement joins TRBV6-5 to TRBJ2-2; D gene ambiguous. From germline, CDR1 is MNHEY and CDR2 SVGAGI. The germline V and J ends were trimmed by 8 bases and 3 bases, with 7 bases remaining between them. The CDR3 totals 12 residues. CDR3 amino acids: CASYGYTGELFF. The CDR3 DNA is TGTGCCAGCTACGGGTACACCGGGGAGCTGTTTTTT.

This clone was observed a handful of times. This sequence joins TRBV19 and TRBJ1-4, with 12 bases lining up with TRBD1. This CDR3 spans 16 amino acids. With V trimmed by 7 bases and J by 8 bases, 11 bases remained unmatched. Germline V gene sequence: CDR1 LNHDA, CDR2 SQIVND (reference sequence). The CDR3 spells CASTILGTGGREKLFF. Written as DNA, the CDR3 is TGTGCCAGTACAATCCTCGGGACAGGGGGCCGGGAAAAACTGTTTTTT.

The chain couples TRBV28 to TRBJ1-1, with D tentatively TRBD1 (6 bases). CDR1 and CDR2 from the germline V gene are MDHEN and SYDVKM. The CDR3 length is 18 residues. V was clipped by 4 bases and J by 0 bases, with 21 bases between them. The CDR3 loop is CASSSIQQGLFMNTEAFF. Written as DNA, the CDR3 is TGTGCCAGCAGTTCCATACAACAGGGCCTATTTATGAACACTGAAGCTTTCTTT.

This clone has a handful of counts. This chain joins TRBV7-6 and TRBJ1-1; D unresolved. From germline, CDR1 is SGHVS and CDR2 FNYEAQ. V was pared by 6 bases and J by 6 bases, with 20 bases between. The CDR3 sequence is 15 residues long. CDR3 amino acids: CASSSDPAASAEAFF. DNA of the CDR3: TGTGCCAGCAGTTCCGACCCCGCGGCGAGCGCTGAAGCTTTCTTT.

The chain employs TRBV11-2 and TRBJ2-1, with 9 bases aligning to TRBD2. V dropped 4 bases and J dropped 5; count of bases not matched to a gene: 6. The CDR3 is 15 amino acids. CDR1 and CDR2 from the germline V gene are SGHAT and FQNNGV. CDR3 in DNA: TGTGCCAGCAGCTCCGGGACTAGCAAACACAATGAGCAGTTCTTC. This gives the protein CASSSGTSKHNEQFF.